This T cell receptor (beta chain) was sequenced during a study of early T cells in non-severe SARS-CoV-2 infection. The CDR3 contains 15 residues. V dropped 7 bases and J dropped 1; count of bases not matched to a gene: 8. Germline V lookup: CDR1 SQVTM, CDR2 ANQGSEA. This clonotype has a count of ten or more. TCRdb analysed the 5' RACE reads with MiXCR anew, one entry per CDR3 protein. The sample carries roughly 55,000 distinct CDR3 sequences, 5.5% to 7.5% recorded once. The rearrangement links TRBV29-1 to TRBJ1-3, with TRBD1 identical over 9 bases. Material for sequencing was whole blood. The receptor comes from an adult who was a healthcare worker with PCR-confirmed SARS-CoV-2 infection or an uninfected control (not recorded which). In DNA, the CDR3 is TGCAGCGCCGGACAGGGGCTATCTTCTGGAAACACCATATATTTT. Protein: CSAGQGLSSGNTIYF.